The 24 T cell receptor beta chains in this list originate from one sample, sequenced in a study of low-dose radiotherapy and immunotherapy resistance in tumors. TRAV- and TRBV-specific primers, spanning alpha and beta chains, primed first-strand cDNA. Amplification, which lasted approximately 19 PCR cycles, used a constant-region primer and V-primer adapter to amplify TCRs. A single record per CDR3 protein comes from TCRdb applying MiXCR to the reads. The repertoire holds 8,500 to 14,000 distinct CDR3 sequences, with about 47% as singletons. These receptors came from a human donor with advanced metastatic prostate, ovarian, gallbladder or colorectal cancer (not recorded which). This table probably holds off-target reads from a library built for another chain.

This chain joins TRBV2 and TRBJ2-7; maybe TRBD1 (7 bases). The CDR3 length is 13 residues. V gave up 6 bases and J gave up 7 bases, with 16 bases separating them. From germline, CDR1 is SNHLY and CDR2 FYNNEI. The CDR3 sequence: CASSRGTAREQYF. CDR3 DNA sequence: TGTGCCAGCAGCCGCGGGACAGCAAGGGAGCAGTACTTC. The variable domain in full, completed from reference TRBV2 and TRBJ2-7, reads EPEVTQTPSHQVTQMGQEVILRCVPISNHLYFYWYRQILGQKVEFLVSFYNNEISEKSEIFDDQFSVERPDGSNFTLKIRSTKLEDSAMYFCASSRGTAREQYFGPGTRLTVT.

The rearrangement joins TRBV5-6 to TRBJ1-5; 7 nucleotides align to TRBD1. The length of the CDR3 is 14 residues. V gave up 4 bases and J gave up 6 bases; unmatched junction bases: 7. Germline V gene data show CDR1 as SGHDT and CDR2 as YYEEEE. CDR3 in amino acids: CASSADREGQPQHF. The CDR3 bases are TGTGCCAGCAGCGCAGACAGGGAGGGTCAGCCCCAGCATTTT.

The chain couples TRBV21-1 to TRBJ2-3; TRBD2 is the table's D call and was not checked against the DNA. TRBV21-1 is an annotated pseudogene. There are 15 residues in the CDR3. The CDR3 loop is CASTTLSSATDTQYF. Here the CDR3 DNA reads TGTGCCAGCACCACCTTGAGTAGCGCCACAGATACGCAGTATTTT.

The V gene is TRBV6-6, the J gene TRBJ2-1; tentative D call: TRBD1 (6 bases). V was trimmed by 6 bases and J by 10 bases, leaving 13 bases between them. Germline V gene data show CDR1 as MNHNY and CDR2 as SVGAGI (reference sequence). This CDR3 is 12 amino acids long. DNA of the CDR3: TGTGCCAGCAGAGCCACAGGGAACGAGCAGTTCTTC. It codes for CASRATGNEQFF.

The V and J genes are TRBV9 and TRBJ1-5; D is uncertain. The CDR3 contains 15 residues. The germline gives CDR1 SGDLS, CDR2 YYNGEE. Trimming cost V 1 base and J 8 bases, with 16 bases left between them. The CDR3 sequence: CASSVMGREGEPQHF. The CDR3 coding sequence is TGTGCCAGCAGCGTAATGGGGAGGGAAGGTGAGCCCCAGCATTTT.

The rearrangement uses TRBV6-5 and TRBJ1-2; D is ambiguous. The germline V and J ends were trimmed by 0 bases and 0 bases, with 14 bases remaining between them. The CDR3 loop spans 17 amino acids. In germline, CDR1 is MNHEY, CDR2 SVGAGI. The CDR3 DNA reads as TGTGCCAGCAGTTACTCGACGGGAGGGTCCGCTAACTATGGCTACACCTTC. Amino acid sequence: CASSYSTGGSANYGYTF.

The rearrangement links TRBV14 to TRBJ1-1, with D perhaps TRBD1 (6 bases). There are 14 residues in the CDR3. Germline V gene sequence: CDR1 SGHDN, CDR2 FVKESK. V was clipped by 1 base and J by 3 bases, with 9 bases between them. CDR3 loop: CASSQAAGDTEAFF. As DNA, the CDR3 is TGTGCCAGCAGCCAAGCCGCAGGGGACACTGAAGCTTTCTTT.

The chain joins TRBV28 to TRBJ1-2, with 7 bases identical to TRBD1. From germline, CDR1 is MDHEN and CDR2 SYDVKM. Trimming at V came to 2 bases and at J to 4 bases, leaving 7 bases not matched to a gene. The CDR3 has 15 residues. The CDR3: CASSLTGAGGYGYTF. In nucleotides, the CDR3 is TGTGCCAGCAGTTTAACTGGTGCAGGGGGCTATGGCTACACCTTC.

The rearrangement joins TRBV29-1 to TRBJ2-5; weak D call: TRBD2 (6 bases). Trimming left V 8 bases short and J 4 bases short, with 14 bases between. Germline V CDR1 and CDR2: SQVTM, ANQGSEA. The CDR3 contains 12 residues. CDR3 coding DNA: TGCAGCTCCCAGGGACTCGGAGAGACCCAGTACTTC. It yields the protein CSSQGLGETQYF.

The rearrangement links TRBV28 to TRBJ1-2; no clear D. The CDR3 has 11 amino acids. Germline V gene sequence: CDR1 MDHEN, CDR2 SYDVKM. V dropped 6 bases and J dropped 8 bases, with 10 bases sitting between them. Written as DNA, the CDR3 is TGTGCCAGCAGGATTGCTTTCGGCTACACCTTC. Translated: CASRIAFGYTF.

The rearrangement uses TRBV10-3 and TRBJ2-3; 7 bases match TRBD1. V lost 6 bases, J lost 4 bases, and 7 bases stayed unmatched. The CDR3 is 14 amino acids. Germline assignment: CDR1 ENHRY and CDR2 SYGVKD. The CDR3 coding sequence is TGTGCCATCAGGAGGACAGGTACGCCAGATACGCAGTATTTT. It codes for CAIRRTGTPDTQYF.

The V and J genes are TRBV12-3 or TRBV12-4 and TRBJ2-7; no firm D call. CDR3 length equals 15 residues. V gave up 6 bases and J gave up 0 bases, with 15 bases separating them. CDR3 loop: CASSPGPSSSYEQYF. The CDR3 DNA follows: TGTGCCAGCAGCCCCGGCCCCAGTAGCTCCTACGAGCAGTACTTC.

As regards this clonotype: The junction does not match germline at one end; this may be a read error. The rearrangement links TRBV5-6 to TRBJ2-7; D may be TRBD2 (6 bases). The CDR3 is 15 amino acids. Germline lookup yields CDR1 SGHDT and CDR2 YYEEEE. The CDR3 DNA is TGTGCCAGCACCTTGCGGGACCCTAAGGCCTACGAGCAGTACTTC. Translating gives CASTLRDPKAYEQYF. The variable domain in full, completed from reference TRBV5-6 and TRBJ2-7, reads DAGVTQSPTHLIKTRGQQVTLRCSPKSGHDTVSWYQQALGQGPQFIFQYYEEEERQRGNFPDRFSGHQFPNYSSELNVNALLLGDSALYLCASTLRDPKAYEQYFGPGTRLTVT.

This chain connects TRBV19 to TRBJ2-3; D possibly corresponds to TRBD2 (5 bases). Per germline, CDR1 LNHDA and CDR2 SQIVND (reference sequence). Trimming took off 5 bases at V and 1 base at J, with 16 bases between the two ends. The CDR3 covers 16 residues. The CDR3 DNA follows: TGTGCCAGTAGTCTTGAGCTAGCAGGAGGCACAGATACGCAGTATTTT. It translates to CASSLELAGGTDTQYF.

The table lists this clonotype with a few counts. As DNA, the CDR3 is TGCAGCGTTGAGACAGACTCGCTTCACGAGCAGTACTTC. This translates into CSVETDSLHEQYF. This chain connects TRBV29-1 to TRBJ2-7; D might be TRBD1 (5 bases). CDR3 length: 13 residues. V lost 3 bases, J lost 5 bases, and 14 bases lay in between. Germline V gene lookup returns CDR1 SQVTM and CDR2 ANQGSEA.

This clonotype was seen a few times. This sequence joins TRBV20-1 and TRBJ2-1; 7 bases line up with TRBD2. Germline V gives CDR1 DFQATT, CDR2 SNEGSKA (reference sequence). With V trimmed by 2 bases and J by 3 bases, 4 bases remained unmatched. CDR3 length: 14 amino acids. CDR3 protein: CSARPGGNYNEQFF. CDR3 sequence (DNA): TGCAGTGCTAGACCCGGGGGGAACTACAATGAGCAGTTCTTC.

This clonotype was seen a few times. The V call is TRBV5-6, the J call TRBJ2-3; D is unresolved. The CDR3 loop spans 13 amino acids. The germline V gene encodes CDR1 SGHDT and CDR2 YYEEEE. V was shortened by 1 base and J by 4 bases, with 7 bases between the two germline ends. CDR3 in amino acids: CASSLQVPDTQYF. As DNA, the CDR3 is TGTGCCAGCAGCTTGCAAGTGCCAGATACGCAGTATTTT.

The chain employs TRBV5-5 and TRBJ1-1; a possible D gene is TRBD1 (6 bases). The V end lost 1 base, the J end lost 2 bases, and 15 bases lay between the germline ends. The germline gives CDR1 SGHKS, CDR2 YYEKEE (reference sequence). The CDR3 has 16 residues. Here the CDR3 DNA reads TGTGCCAGCAGCTTGTTCTCAGGGGACGGAAACACTGAAGCTTTCTTT. It translates to CASSLFSGDGNTEAFF.

With respect to this clonotype: The junction differs from germline at one of its ends, possibly a read error. The chain couples TRBV10-3 to TRBJ2-1; D ambiguous. The CDR3 is 10 residues long. Per germline, CDR1 ENHRY and CDR2 SYGVKD. Here the CDR3 DNA reads TGTGCCATCAGTGAGGGGGTAAAGCTCTTC. Its translation: CAISEGVKLF.

The chain employs TRBV19 and TRBJ1-5; D ambiguous. V was cut by 3 bases and J by 0 bases, with 12 bases left in between. The germline CDR1 and CDR2 sequences are LNHDA and SQIVND (reference sequence). The CDR3 covers 16 residues. The CDR3 protein is CASSIGAGYSNQPQHF. The CDR3 region has the DNA TGTGCCAGTAGTATCGGCGCGGGGTATAGCAATCAGCCCCAGCATTTT.

The genes are TRBV18 and TRBJ2-5; possibly TRBD2 for D (6 bases). This CDR3 is built from 16 residues. Germline V gene data show CDR1 as KGHSH and CDR2 as LQKENI. V dropped 1 base and J dropped 8 bases, with 20 bases sitting between them. The CDR3 loop is CASSPLSNSGPPTQYF. The DNA for the CDR3 is TGTGCCAGCTCACCACTGAGTAATAGCGGACCCCCCACCCAGTACTTC.

A few counts support this clonotype. CDR3 nucleotide sequence: TGTGCCAGTAGTATTATCGGGGACAACTATCAGCCCCAGCATTTT. Protein product: CASSIIGDNYQPQHF. V gene TRBV19 combines with J gene TRBJ1-5, with D perhaps TRBD1 (6 bases). CDR1 and CDR2 (germline): LNHDA, SQIVND (reference sequence). V was trimmed by 3 bases and J by 5 bases, leaving 14 bases between them. The CDR3 spans 15 residues.

The V and J genes are TRBV9 and TRBJ2-5; 10 positions agree with TRBD1. From germline, CDR1 is SGDLS and CDR2 YYNGEE. The CDR3 covers 15 residues. J gave up 4 bases and V 6 bases, and 9 bases lay outside the gene matches. The CDR3 sequence: CASNLGGTGVETQYF. DNA for the CDR3: TGTGCCAGCAACCTGGGGGGGACAGGGGTAGAGACCCAGTACTTC.

This clonotype was observed a few times. This chain links TRBV7-8 with TRBJ2-1, with D possibly TRBD1 on 6 matching bases. The CDR3 length is 15 residues. In germline, CDR1 is SGHVS, CDR2 FQNEAQ. Trimming shortened V by 1 base and J by 8 bases, and 15 bases separated the two germline ends. CDR3 nucleotide sequence: TGTGCCAGCAGCTTAGGCAACAGGGTAGTCGATGAGCAGTTCTTC. Protein: CASSLGNRVVDEQFF.